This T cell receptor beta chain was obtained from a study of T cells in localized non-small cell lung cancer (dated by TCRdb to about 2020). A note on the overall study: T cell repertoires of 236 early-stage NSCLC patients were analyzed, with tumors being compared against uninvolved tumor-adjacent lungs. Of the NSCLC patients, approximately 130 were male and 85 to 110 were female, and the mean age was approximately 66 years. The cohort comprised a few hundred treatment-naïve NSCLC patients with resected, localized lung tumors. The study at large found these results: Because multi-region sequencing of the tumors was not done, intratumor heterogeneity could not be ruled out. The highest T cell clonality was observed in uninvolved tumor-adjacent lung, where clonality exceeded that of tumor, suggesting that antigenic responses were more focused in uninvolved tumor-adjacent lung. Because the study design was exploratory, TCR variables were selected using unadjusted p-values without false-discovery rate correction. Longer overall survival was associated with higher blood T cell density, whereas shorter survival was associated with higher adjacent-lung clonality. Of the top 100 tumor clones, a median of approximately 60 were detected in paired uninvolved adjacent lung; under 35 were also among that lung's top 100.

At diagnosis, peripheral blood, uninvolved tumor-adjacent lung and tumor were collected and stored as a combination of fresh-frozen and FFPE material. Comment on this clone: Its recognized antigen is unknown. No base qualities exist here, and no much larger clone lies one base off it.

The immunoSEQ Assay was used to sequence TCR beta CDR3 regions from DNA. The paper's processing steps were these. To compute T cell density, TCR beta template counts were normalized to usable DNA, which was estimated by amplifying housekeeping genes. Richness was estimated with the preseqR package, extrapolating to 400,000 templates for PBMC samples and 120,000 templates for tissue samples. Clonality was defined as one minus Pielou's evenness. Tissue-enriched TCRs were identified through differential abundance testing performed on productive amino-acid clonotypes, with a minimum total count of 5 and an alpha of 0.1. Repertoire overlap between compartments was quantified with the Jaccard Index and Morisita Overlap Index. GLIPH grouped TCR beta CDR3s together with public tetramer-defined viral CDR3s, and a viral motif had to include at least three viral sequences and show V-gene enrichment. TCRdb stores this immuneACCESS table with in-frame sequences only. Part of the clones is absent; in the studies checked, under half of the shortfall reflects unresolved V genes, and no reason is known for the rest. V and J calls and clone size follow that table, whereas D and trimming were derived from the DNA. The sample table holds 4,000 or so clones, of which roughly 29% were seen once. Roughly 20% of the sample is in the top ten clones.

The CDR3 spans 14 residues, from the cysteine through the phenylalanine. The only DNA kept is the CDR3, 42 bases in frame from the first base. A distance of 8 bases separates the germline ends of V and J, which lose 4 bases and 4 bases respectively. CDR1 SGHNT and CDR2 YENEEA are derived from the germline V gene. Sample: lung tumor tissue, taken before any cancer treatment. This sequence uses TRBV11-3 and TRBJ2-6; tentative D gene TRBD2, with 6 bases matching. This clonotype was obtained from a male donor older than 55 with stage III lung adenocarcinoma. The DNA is TGTGCCAGCAGCTCCGGGGGAGGGGCCAACGTCCTGACTTTC. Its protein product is CASSSGGGANVLTF.